This entry lists 22 T cell receptor beta chains sequenced from one sample in a study of cytotoxic CD8 clonotypes in ibrutinib-treated CLL. The table came from immunoSEQ multiplex PCR; TCRdb's copy has only in-frame clones and leaves some out. The table has approximately 150,000 clones, more than 70% seen once. This specimen consisted of PBMCs, obtained at disease progression, from a patient treated with ibrutinib. The receptors were sampled from a human donor with chronic lymphocytic leukemia.

The chain employs TRBV7-8 and TRBJ1-2; no reliable D call. CDR3 length equals 11 residues. Germline V lookup: CDR1 SGHVS, CDR2 FQNEAQ. V shed 4 bases and J shed 10 bases, with 10 bases lying between them. This CDR3 reads CASSSPASYTF. The CDR3 bases are TGTGCCAGCAGCTCCCCCGCGTCCTACACCTTC.

The chain links TRBV11-1 to TRBJ2-3, with 7 bases fitting TRBD1. The V and J ends lost 5 bases and 2 bases, in that order; junction bases with no gene match: 10. This CDR3 comprises 16 residues. CDR1 and CDR2 (germline): SGHAT, FQDESV (reference sequence). This CDR3 is CASSPAQGLVTDTQYF. CDR3 DNA sequence: TGTGCCAGCAGCCCCGCACAGGGGTTGGTCACAGATACGCAGTATTTT. The full variable domain, with the rest looked up from reference TRBV11-1 and TRBJ2-3, is EAEVAQSPRYKITEKSQAVAFWCDPISGHATLYWYRQILGQGPELLVQFQDESVVDDSQLPKDRFSAERLKGVDSTLKIQPAELGDSAMYLCASSPAQGLVTDTQYFGPGTRLTVL.

The J gene is TRBJ1-2, the V gene TRBV2; D may be TRBD1 (5 bases). Per germline, CDR1 SNHLY and CDR2 FYNNEI. This CDR3 contains 16 residues. V was cut by 2 bases and J by 7 bases, with 20 bases left in between. CDR3 DNA: TGTGCCAGCAGTGAACTTAGGGGCAGGGAAGGGTCTGGCTACACCTTC. Translated, it gives CASSELRGREGSGYTF.

The rearrangement links TRBV7-3 to TRBJ2-1; a weak D match, TRBD2 (7 bases). The CDR3 runs to 15 residues. V lost 5 bases and J 6 bases, leaving 17 bases between the germline ends. Per the germline V gene, CDR1 is SGHTA and CDR2 is FQGTGA. The CDR3 DNA follows: TGTGCCAGCAGCGGCCCGGCGGGGGCCGGCAATGAGCAGTTCTTC. Encoded protein: CASSGPAGAGNEQFF.

The V and J genes are TRBV2 and TRBJ1-2; D is possibly TRBD1 (6 bases). V lost 3 bases, J lost 2 bases, and 10 bases lay in between. CDR3 length: 14 amino acids. CDR1 is SNHLY, CDR2 FYNNEI, per germline. The chain's CDR3 is CASSDRTENYGYTF. Here the CDR3 DNA reads TGTGCCAGCAGTGATAGGACAGAGAACTATGGCTACACCTTC.

This clone was recorded only once. The chain links TRBV5-1 to TRBJ2-5; TRBD2 matches 9 bases. CDR1 SGHRS and CDR2 YFSETQ come from the germline V gene. The length of the CDR3 is 14 residues. Trimming removed 4 bases from V and 4 bases from J; junction bases left unmatched: 5. CDR3 coding DNA: TGCGCCAGCAGCAAACTGACTAGCGGAGAGACCCAGTACTTC. Its protein product is CASSKLTSGETQYF. Using reference TRBV5-1 and TRBJ2-5 for the parts outside the CDR3, the full variable domain is KAGVTQTPRYLIKTRGQQVTLSCSPISGHRSVSWYQQTPGQGLQFLFEYFSETQRNKGNFPGRFSGRQFSNSRSEMNVSTLELGDSALYLCASSKLTSGETQYFGPGTRLLVL.

Here the CDR3 reads CSVDPSALYNEQFF. The CDR3 DNA reads as TGCAGCGTTGATCCTAGCGCTCTGTACAATGAGCAGTTCTTC. The J gene is TRBJ2-1, the V gene TRBV29-1; possibly TRBD2 for D (6 bases). This CDR3 has 14 amino acids. The germline V and J ends were trimmed by 3 bases and 4 bases, with 13 bases remaining between them. Per germline, CDR1 SQVTM and CDR2 ANQGSEA.

V is TRBV4-1 and J is TRBJ1-2; the match to TRBD1 covers 11 bases. The CDR3 covers 15 residues. The V segment lost 4 bases and the J segment 5 bases; nucleotides outside the gene matches: 6. Germline assignment: CDR1 MGHRA and CDR2 YSYEKL. The CDR3 DNA reads TGCGCCAGCAGCCCCGCGGGACAGGGGGTGTATGGCTACACCTTC. Translated: CASSPAGQGVYGYTF.

The chain uses TRBV4-1 and TRBJ2-7; the match to TRBD1 covers 7 bases. The germline gives CDR1 MGHRA, CDR2 YSYEKL. The CDR3 contains 14 residues. V shed 0 bases, J shed 3 bases, and the junction held 2 bases outside the gene matches. CDR3 DNA: TGCGCCAGCAGCCAAGAAGGGGACAGCTACGAGCAGTACTTC. Residues: CASSQEGDSYEQYF.

This chain links TRBV6-5 with TRBJ2-2; D gene ambiguous. Trimming stripped 0 bases from V and 7 bases from J, with 15 bases between. The CDR3 is 16 amino acids. Germline CDR1 is MNHEY and CDR2 is SVGAGI. The CDR3 loop reads CASSYSAYSGGGELFF. The CDR3 DNA reads TGTGCCAGCAGTTACTCCGCCTACTCGGGCGGCGGGGAGCTGTTTTTT.

The V gene is TRBV19, the J gene TRBJ2-3; D remains unclear. CDR3 length: 11 amino acids. The germline V and J ends were trimmed by 3 bases and 8 bases, with 6 bases remaining between them. Looked up from germline, CDR1 is LNHDA and CDR2 is SQIVND (reference sequence). Here the CDR3 reads CASSIRATQYF. The CDR3 DNA sequence: TGTGCCAGTAGTATCCGGGCTACGCAGTATTTT.

The chain combines TRBV27 with TRBJ1-1; a weak D match, TRBD1 (6 bases). CDR3 length: 17 residues. Germline V CDR1 and CDR2: MNHEY, SMNVEV (reference sequence). The V and J ends lost 6 bases and 3 bases respectively, with 23 bases between them. The chain's CDR3 is CASSRARARGFDTEAFF. The DNA of the CDR3 is TGTGCCAGCAGCCGTGCCCGGGCCAGGGGTTTTGACACTGAAGCTTTCTTT.

V is TRBV30 and J is TRBJ2-5; TRBD2 agrees at 10 bases. Per the germline V gene, CDR1 is GTSNPN and CDR2 is SVGIG (reference sequence). The CDR3 sequence is 16 residues long. CDR3 amino acids: CPPGGCRTSGGETQYF. The CDR3 bases are TGTCCACCCGGAGGGTGCCGGACTAGCGGCGGGGAGACCCAGTACTTC.

This clone was counted only a few times. V is TRBV9 and J is TRBJ2-7; D tentatively fits TRBD1 or TRBD2 (5 bases each). V was cut by 4 bases and J by 3 bases, with 17 bases left in between. Per the germline V gene, CDR1 is SGDLS and CDR2 is YYNGEE. This CDR3 is built from 15 residues. This chain's CDR3 is CASSPPGTGNYEQYF. CDR3 DNA: TGTGCCAGCAGCCCCCCGGGGACGGGGAACTACGAGCAGTACTTC.

Of note for this clone: A read error may account for a junction end that differs from germline. The genes are TRBV7-7 and TRBJ2-1; the D gene is possibly TRBD1 (5 bases). Germline-derived CDR1 and CDR2 are SSHAT and FNYEAQ (reference sequence). CDR3 length: 13 residues. The CDR3 bases are TGTGCTAGCAGCCCCGACAGATACAATGAGCAGTTCTTC. Amino acid sequence: CASSPDRYNEQFF.

The V call is TRBV19, the J call TRBJ2-3; possible D gene TRBD1, 6 bases. There are 15 residues in the CDR3. From germline, CDR1 is LNHDA and CDR2 SQIVND (reference sequence). The V end lost 3 bases, the J end lost 4 bases, and 14 bases lay between the germline ends. CDR3 nucleotide sequence: TGTGCCAGTAGTATGAGACAGGAGTCCCCAGATACGCAGTATTTT. It translates to CASSMRQESPDTQYF. The full variable domain, completed using reference TRBV19 and TRBJ2-3, is DGGITQSPKYLFRKEGQNVTLSCEQNLNHDAMYWYRQDPGQGLRLIYYSQIVNDFQKGDIAEGYSVSREKKESFPLTVTSAQKNPTAFYLCASSMRQESPDTQYFGPGTRLTVL.

The genes are TRBV19 and TRBJ2-1; either TRBD1 or TRBD2 may fit D (5 bases each). V lost 5 bases and J lost 5, with 19 bases in between. CDR3 length equals 16 residues. Germline-derived CDR1 and CDR2 are LNHDA and SQIVND (reference sequence). The DNA of the CDR3 is TGTGCCAGTAGTCGTCGTAGGGACGGGGCGCACAATGAGCAGTTCTTC. Translating it yields CASSRRRDGAHNEQFF.

The V call is TRBV30, the J call TRBJ2-1, with D unresolved. CDR1 is GTSNPN, CDR2 SVGIG, per germline (reference sequence). Trimming took 2 bases from V and 5 from J, leaving 16 bases between them. The CDR3 length is 15 residues. The CDR3 region has the DNA TGTGCCTGGAGTTCTCCCGGCCAGGTACACAATGAGCAGTTCTTC. Amino acids: CAWSSPGQVHNEQFF.

This chain uses TRBV29-1 with TRBJ2-5; no definite D call. V lost 4 bases, J lost 2 bases, and 8 bases lay in between. CDR1 SQVTM and CDR2 ANQGSEA come from the germline V gene. The CDR3 is 12 residues long. The CDR3 loop reads CSVGRHQETQYF. The DNA for the CDR3 is TGCAGCGTTGGCAGACATCAAGAGACCCAGTACTTC. The full variable domain, with the rest looked up from reference TRBV29-1 and TRBJ2-5, is SAVISQKPSRDICQRGTSLTIQCQVDSQVTMMFWYRQQPGQSLTLIATANQGSEATYESGFVIDKFPISRPNLTFSTLTVSNMSPEDSSIYLCSVGRHQETQYFGPGTRLLVL.

This clone was counted a few times. V usage is TRBV5-1 and J usage is TRBJ2-7; 8 nucleotides agree with TRBD1. The CDR3 is 12 residues long. CDR1 and CDR2 from the germline V gene are SGHRS and YFSETQ. After removal of 4 bases from V and 11 bases from J, the junction contained 8 bases not matched to a gene. For the CDR3, the DNA is TGCGCCAGCAGCCCCGGACAGGGAACAGAGTACTTC. It codes for CASSPGQGTEYF.

V gene TRBV5-1 combines with J gene TRBJ1-1; 8 bases are a match to TRBD1. The CDR3 has 16 amino acids. Germline V gives CDR1 SGHRS, CDR2 YFSETQ. The J segment lost 0 bases and the V segment lost 3 bases, leaving 7 bases of the junction unmatched. In nucleotides, the CDR3 is TGCGCCAGCAGCTGGGATACAGGGGGAGTGAACACTGAAGCTTTCTTT. It translates to CASSWDTGGVNTEAFF.

This rearrangement joins TRBV19 to TRBJ1-2; the D gene is possibly TRBD1 (5 bases). CDR1 LNHDA and CDR2 SQIVND come from the germline V gene (reference sequence). V lost 10 bases to trimming and J lost 4 bases, with 31 bases between them. The CDR3 has 18 amino acids. The chain's CDR3 is CATQGERRPNFTSYGYTF. CDR3 nucleotide sequence: TGTGCCACCCAGGGCGAACGGCGACCCAACTTTACCTCCTATGGCTACACCTTC.